Below, 32 T cell receptor beta chains from the same sample are listed, as sequenced in a study of tissue T cells after allogeneic stem cell transplantation. Time point described: mouse harvest day 14 after allogeneic transplant. The graft held 10^6 splenic CD5+ T cells and 10^7 T-cell-depleted bone marrow cells. Sequencing used immunoSEQ multiplex PCR; TCRdb keeps in-frame clones, though not all of them. This repertoire shows around 4,400 clones, about 50% found once; its top ten account for approximately 16%. Sequenced: gut tissue. Source of these receptors: a female BALB/c mouse given C57BL/6 T cells with graft-versus-host disease after an allogeneic hematopoietic cell transplant.

By share, this clone ranks as hyperexpanded. The gene names here belong to mouse. With the read ending 1 residue before the CDR3 end, the germline J gene is used to fill in that end. The chain combines TRBV16 with TRBJ2-7; D might be TRBD1 (5 bases). Deletions cut 4 bases from V and 4 bases from J, with 11 bases between. This CDR3 is built from 13 residues. The germline V gene encodes CDR1 SGHSA and CDR2 FRNQAP. CDR3 sequence reads: CASSSRQTYEQYF. The sequenced part of the CDR3 DNA is TGTGCAAGCAGCTCCCGACAGACATATGAACAGTAC.

This clone was counted a few times. Gene labels here are mouse ones. The CDR3 DNA, read in part, is TGTGCCAGCTCCCCGGGACTTAACTATGCTGAGCAGTTC. This gives the protein CASSPGLNYAEQF. The full CDR3 protein reads CASSPGLNYAEQFF. This chain joins TRBV12-2 and TRBJ2-1, with TRBD2 as a possible D gene (6 bases). The CDR3 end lies 1 residue beyond the end of the read and is filled in from the germline J gene. The CDR3 loop spans 14 amino acids. The V gene's germline CDR1 is SGHLS and CDR2 HYDKME. V was shortened by 4 bases and J by 0 bases, with 9 bases between the two germline ends.

Comments on this clone: Gene labels here are mouse ones. Read sequence stops 1 residue before the CDR3 end, and the germline J gene provides the missing end. J is TRBJ2-7 and V is TRBV15; 10 bases are a match to TRBD2. Germline assignment: CDR1 SGHND and CDR2 FRSKSL. CDR3 length equals 13 residues. The V gene end was trimmed by 6 bases and the J gene end by 7 bases; junction bases not matched to a gene: 6. The CDR3 reads CASRTGGRGEQYF. The CDR3 DNA, read in part, is TGTGCCAGCAGGACTGGGGGGAGGGGGGAACAGTAC.

By its share, this clone is medium-sized. The genes are named according to mouse. Sequencing ends 1 residue short of the CDR3 end; the germline J gene provides the rest. The chain has TRBV26 and TRBJ1-4, with D perhaps matching TRBD1 (6 bases). V was clipped by 6 bases and J by 2 bases, with 10 bases between them. The germline V gene encodes CDR1 KGHPV and CDR2 FQNQEV (reference sequence). CDR3 size: 14 residues. The DNA read from the CDR3 is TGTGCCAGCAGACCACAGGGCTCCAACGAAAGATTATTT. This sequence encodes CASRPQGSNERLF. The full CDR3 is CASRPQGSNERLFF.

As to this clone: The gene names here belong to mouse. CDR3 residues: CASSFGTGGSSAETLYF. CDR3 DNA, as far as it was read: TGTGCCAGCAGCTTTGGGACTGGGGGGAGTAGTGCAGAAACGCTGTAT. The chain employs TRBV3 and TRBJ2-3; 12 nucleotides match TRBD2. The read falls 1 residue short of the CDR3 end, and the missing part is taken from the germline J gene. Trimming cost V 3 bases and J 0 bases; bases outside gene matches: 4. The V gene's germline CDR1 is SNHLY and CDR2 FYNGKV (reference sequence). The CDR3 runs 17 residues.

Note on this clone: The germline and genes are mouse ones. Sequencing ends 1 residue short of the CDR3 end; the germline J gene provides the rest. The chain is built from TRBV23 and TRBJ1-3; no DNA check was done on the table's D call, TRBD1. CDR3 length: 15 amino acids. Germline loops: CDR1 KGHTA, CDR2 FQNQQP. CDR3 DNA, as far as it was read: TGCTCCAGCAGTCAATCTACAATTTCTGGAAATACGCTCTAT. Translated: CSSSQSTISGNTLY. The entire CDR3 reads CSSSQSTISGNTLYF.

As for this clone: The gene names here belong to mouse. Sequencing ends 1 residue short of the CDR3 end; the germline J gene provides the rest. The V gene is TRBV14, the J gene TRBJ2-7, with 12 bases matching TRBD2. Germline lookup yields CDR1 SGHDT and CDR2 FRDEAV. This CDR3 spans 15 amino acids. With 5 bases clipped from V and 2 bases from J, the junction kept 5 bases outside the gene matches. The CDR3 spells CASSRDWGAPYEQYF. CDR3 DNA, as far as it was read: TGTGCCAGCAGCCGGGACTGGGGGGCTCCCTATGAACAGTAC. Full variable domain (rest looked up from reference TRBV14 and TRBJ2-7): EAGVTQSPRYAVLQEGQAVSFWCDPISGHDTLYWYQQPRDQGPQLLVYFRDEAVIDNSQLPSDRFSAVRPKGTNSTLKIQSAKQGDTATYLCASSRDWGAPYEQYFGPGTRLTVL.

Details on this clone: Mouse names are used for the genes. The CDR3 end falls 1 residue outside the read, so it is completed with the germline J gene. V usage is TRBV26 and J usage is TRBJ2-7, with D uncertain. The CDR3 totals 11 residues. Germline V gene sequence: CDR1 KGHPV, CDR2 FQNQEV (reference sequence). Trimming cost V 3 bases and J 4 bases, with 4 bases left between them. The CDR3 bases that were read are TGTGCCAGCAGTCTACAGTATGAACAGTAC. Translation: CASSLQYEQY. The CDR3 in its entirety is CASSLQYEQYF.

Remarks on this clone: Mouse gene names apply. The read halts 1 residue ahead of the CDR3 end, with the missing end drawn from the germline J gene. The genes are TRBV16 and TRBJ1-1; 7 bases agree with TRBD1. The length of the CDR3 is 15 residues. V shed 5 bases, J shed 0 bases, and the junction held 6 bases outside the gene matches. Per germline, CDR1 SGHSA and CDR2 FRNQAP. CDR3 DNA, as far as it was read: TGTGCAAGCAGCCCTCCCGGGACAGCAAACACAGAAGTCTTC. This codes for CASSPPGTANTEVF. The whole CDR3 protein is CASSPPGTANTEVFF. The entire variable domain, with the rest obtained from reference TRBV16 and TRBJ1-1, is as follows: NAGVIQTPRHKVTGKGQEATLWCEPISGHSAVFWYRQTIVQGLEFLTYFRNQAPIDDSGMPKERFSAQMPNQSHSTLKIQSTQPQDSAVYLCASSPPGTANTEVFFGKGTRLTVV.

This clone occurred a few times. The genes and germline here are from mouse. The same CDR3 arises from other DNA sequences in this sample as well. The sequenced part of the CDR3 DNA is TGTGCCAGCAGTCTGAGGGGGCGCGCAGAAACGCTGTAT. The encoded protein is CASSLRGRAETLY. The full-length CDR3 reads as CASSLRGRAETLYF. V and J are TRBV26 and TRBJ2-3, with D possibly being TRBD1 (7 bases). The read terminates 1 residue ahead of where the CDR3 ends, so the germline J gene completes it. The CDR3 is made up of 14 amino acids. V was clipped by 2 bases and J by 3 bases, with 9 bases between them. From germline, CDR1 is KGHPV and CDR2 FQNQEV (reference sequence).

About this clone: Gene and germline names: mouse. The DNA ends 1 residue before the CDR3 does, and the rest of the CDR3 is filled in from the germline J gene. The chain uses TRBV12-1 and TRBJ1-2, with D unresolved. Germline lookup yields CDR1 SGHSN and CDR2 HYEKVE. V lost 0 bases and J lost 1, with 5 bases in between. CDR3 length: 13 residues. The DNA read from the CDR3 is TGTGCCAGCTCTCTCCACAGAAACTCCGACTACACC. Translation gives CASSLHRNSDYT. The full CDR3 reads CASSLHRNSDYTF.

With respect to this clone: Genes here carry mouse names. The read comes to an end 1 residue before the CDR3 does, leaving the germline J gene to fill in the end. The chain combines TRBV12-2 with TRBJ2-2; the D gene is possibly TRBD2 (6 bases). Deletions cut 0 bases from V and 2 bases from J, with 9 bases between. The CDR3 is 15 residues long. Germline loops: CDR1 SGHLS, CDR2 HYDKME. The CDR3 loop reads CASSLDWGNTGQLYF. CDR3 DNA (partial): TGTGCCAGCTCTCTCGATTGGGGGAACACCGGGCAGCTCTAC.

With respect to this clone: The germline and genes are mouse ones. From the germline J gene comes the end of the CDR3, since the read stops 1 residue before it. The chain combines TRBV3 with TRBJ1-2; D is perhaps TRBD1 (5 bases). This CDR3 comprises 13 residues. Trimming removed 2 bases at V and 1 base at J, with 5 bases between. Germline V CDR1 and CDR2: SNHLY, FYNGKV (reference sequence). The CDR3: CASSLQGNSDYTF. The DNA read from the CDR3 is TGTGCCAGCAGCTTACAGGGAAACTCCGACTACACC.

This clone was counted between two and nine times. Gene and germline names: mouse. From the germline J gene comes the end of the CDR3, since the read stops 1 residue before it. The V and J genes are TRBV12-1 and TRBJ2-7; D gene uncertain. In germline, CDR1 is SGHSN, CDR2 HYEKVE. Trimming took 0 bases from V and 4 from J, leaving 3 bases between them. CDR3 length: 11 residues. CDR3 in amino acids: CASSLVYEQYF. Incomplete CDR3 DNA: TGTGCCAGCTCTCTCGTTTATGAACAGTAC. The complete variable domain, with remaining parts taken from reference TRBV12-1 and TRBJ2-7, reads DSGVVQSPRHIIKEKGGRSVLTCIPISGHSNVVWYQQTLGKELKFLIQHYEKVERDKGFLPSRFSVQQFDDYHSEMNMSALELEDSAMYFCASSLVYEQYFGPGTRLTVL.

Worth noting for this clone: The gene symbols are mouse symbols. The DNA ends 1 residue before the CDR3 does, and the rest of the CDR3 is filled in from the germline J gene. The genes are TRBV4 and TRBJ2-7; D not resolved. The V and J ends lost 4 bases and 6 bases respectively, with 7 bases between them. Germline CDR1 LGHDT, CDR2 YNNKQL (reference sequence). There are 11 residues in the CDR3. The CDR3 is CASSLDLEQYF. The sequenced CDR3 bases are TGTGCCAGCAGCTTGGACCTTGAACAGTAC.

For this clone: The gene symbols are mouse symbols. Read data end 1 residue before the CDR3 end; the end is taken from the germline J gene. The rearrangement joins TRBV26 to TRBJ1-1, with D unresolved. The CDR3 contains 13 residues. The ends were cut back, 4 bases at V and 4 bases at J, with 10 bases in the middle. CDR1 and CDR2 from the germline V gene are KGHPV and FQNQEV (reference sequence). The sequenced part of the CDR3 DNA is TGTGCCAGCAGTCCCTTGAAGGGCACAGAAGTCTTC. This translates into CASSPLKGTEVF. The complete CDR3 sequence is CASSPLKGTEVFF.

In regard to this clone: Mouse gene names and germline throughout. Sequencing ends 1 residue short of the CDR3 end; the germline J gene provides the rest. This rearrangement joins TRBV26 to TRBJ2-2; no clear D gene. The CDR3 totals 12 residues. V lost 5 bases and J 1 base, leaving 2 bases between the germline ends. Per the germline V gene, CDR1 is KGHPV and CDR2 is FQNQEV (reference sequence). CDR3 DNA, as far as it was read: TGTGCCAGCAGTAGAAACACCGGGCAGCTCTAC. Translation gives CASSRNTGQLY. From start to end, the CDR3 is CASSRNTGQLYF.

A word on this clone: The germline and genes are mouse ones. The read terminates 1 residue ahead of where the CDR3 ends, so the germline J gene completes it. This chain joins TRBV4 and TRBJ1-1, with 8 nucleotides matching TRBD1. There are 14 residues in the CDR3. V lost 3 bases and J lost 4; bases outside the gene matches: 4. Per the germline V gene, CDR1 is LGHDT and CDR2 is YNNKQL (reference sequence). CDR3: CASSYTGGFTEVFF. The CDR3 bases that were read are TGTGCCAGCAGCTACACAGGGGGTTTCACAGAAGTCTTC.

This clone was detected only a few times. Gene names and germline refer to mouse. Other DNA sequences in this specimen translate into the identical CDR3. This chain's CDR3 is CASSLRGSYEQYF. The CDR3 bases that were read are TGTGCCAGCAGTCTTCGGGGGTCCTATGAACAGTAC. This rearrangement joins TRBV26 to TRBJ2-7, with D perhaps matching TRBD1 or TRBD2 (5 bases each). The read is 1 residue too short to cover the CDR3 end, so that end is filled in from the germline J gene. The V gene lost 3 bases and the J gene lost 1 base, with 7 bases spanning the gap. CDR1 and CDR2 (germline): KGHPV, FQNQEV (reference sequence). The CDR3 extends over 13 amino acids.

This clone was found a few times. The gene names here belong to mouse. The read is 1 residue too short to cover the CDR3 end, so that end is filled in from the germline J gene. The rearrangement joins TRBV19 to TRBJ1-1; D uncertain. CDR1 is FNHDT, CDR2 SITEND, per germline (reference sequence). The CDR3 runs to 12 residues. Trimming stripped 3 bases from V and 0 bases from J, with 3 bases between. CDR3 DNA (partial): TGTGCCAGCAGTAGACAGAACACAGAAGTCTTC. It is translated as CASSRQNTEVF. The whole CDR3 is CASSRQNTEVFF.

This clone is deemed medium-sized. Germline and genes here are mouse. Partial CDR3 DNA: TGTGCCAGCAGTCTAACAACAAACACAGAAGTCTTC. It is translated as CASSLTTNTEVF. The whole CDR3 is CASSLTTNTEVFF. This chain connects TRBV26 to TRBJ1-1; D uncertain. The CDR3 end lies 1 residue beyond the end of the read and is filled in from the germline J gene. The CDR3 spans 13 residues. V lost 3 bases to trimming and J lost 0 bases, with 5 bases between them. Germline CDR1 reads KGHPV; CDR2 reads FQNQEV (reference sequence). The entire variable domain, with the rest obtained from reference TRBV26 and TRBJ1-1, is as follows: NSKVIQTPRYLVKGQGQKAKMRCIPEKGHPVVFWYQQNKNNEFKFLINFQNQEVLQQIDMTEKRFSAECPSNSPCSLEIQSSEAGDSALYLCASSLTTNTEVFFGKGTRLTVV.

Sample share makes this clone large. These gene names are mouse names. The read is 1 residue too short to cover the CDR3 end, so that end is filled in from the germline J gene. The chain is built from TRBV13-1 and TRBJ2-7, with TRBD1 identical over 8 bases. Trimming took 2 bases from V and 6 from J; bases not matched to a gene: 7. Germline assignment: CDR1 NSHNY and CDR2 SYGAGN. The CDR3 totals 14 residues. CDR3 DNA (partial): TGTGCCAGCAGTGAGGGGACAGGTCCCTTTGAACAGTAC. Translating it yields CASSEGTGPFEQY. The full CDR3 protein reads CASSEGTGPFEQYF.

Remarks on this clone: Gene names refer to mouse genes. The read ends 1 residue shy of where the CDR3 ends; the end is completed using the germline J gene. This rearrangement joins TRBV20 to TRBJ1-1; D is unclear. V shed 1 base and J shed 4 bases, with 7 bases lying between them. Germline V gene sequence: CDR1 GFQATS, CDR2 STVNSAI. CDR3 length equals 12 residues. The chain's CDR3 is CGARGVGTEVFF. CDR3 bases read: TGTGGTGCTAGGGGGGTTGGCACAGAAGTCTTC. The complete variable domain, with remaining parts taken from reference TRBV20 and TRBJ1-1, reads GALVYQYPRRTICKSGTSMRMECQAVGFQATSVAWYRQSPQKTFELIALSTVNSAIKYEQNFTQEKFPISHPNLSFSSMTVLNAYLEDRGLYLCGARGVGTEVFFGKGTRLTVV.

For this clone: Mouse germline and gene names are used. The read finishes 1 residue shy of the CDR3 end, and the germline J gene is used to complete it. The chain carries TRBV26 and TRBJ2-1; 11 bases are a match to TRBD1. V lost 4 bases and J lost 3; bases outside the gene matches: 2. The CDR3 is made up of 15 amino acids. CDR1 is KGHPV and CDR2 is FQNQEV in the germline V gene (reference sequence). The sequenced CDR3 bases are TGTGCCAGCAGTCACGGGACAGGGGGCTATGCTGAGCAGTTC. Amino acid sequence: CASSHGTGGYAEQF. The full CDR3 sequence reads CASSHGTGGYAEQFF.

By frequency in the sample, this clone is medium-sized. The listed genes are named as in mouse. The CDR3 end is not reached by the read, which stops 1 residue before it; the germline J gene fills it in. The V and J genes are TRBV12-1 and TRBJ1-2; D unclear. The CDR3 totals 12 residues. Germline CDR1 is SGHSN and CDR2 is HYEKVE. V lost 2 bases and J 0 bases, leaving 3 bases between the germline ends. The sequenced CDR3 bases are TGTGCCAGCTCTCCGGCAAACTCCGACTACACC. Translation: CASSPANSDYT. The entire CDR3 protein is CASSPANSDYTF.

A remark on this clone: The gene symbols are mouse symbols. The read ends 1 residue before the CDR3 terminus; that terminus is restored from the germline J gene. The V and J genes are TRBV26 and TRBJ2-2, with D possibly matching TRBD2 (6 bases). This CDR3 has 16 residues. The germline V gene encodes CDR1 KGHPV and CDR2 FQNQEV (reference sequence). V lost 3 bases and J lost 0, with 11 bases in between. The CDR3 bases that were read are TGTGCCAGCAGTCTAATCGGGGGGTCAAACACCGGGCAGCTCTAC. Translating gives CASSLIGGSNTGQLY. The CDR3 in full is CASSLIGGSNTGQLYF.

As to this clone: Mouse gene names and germline throughout. The read terminates 1 residue before the CDR3 end, so the remaining end is supplied by the germline J gene. This chain uses TRBV15 with TRBJ2-5; D perhaps matches TRBD1 (7 bases). The CDR3 length is 13 residues. The germline V and J ends were trimmed by 4 bases and 3 bases, with 8 bases remaining between them. Germline CDR1 SGHND, CDR2 FRSKSL. This CDR3 reads CASSSGGQDTQYF. The covered CDR3 bases are TGTGCCAGCAGTTCAGGGGGGCAAGACACCCAGTAC.

Remarks on this clone: Any gene name here is a mouse gene name. From the germline J gene comes the end of the CDR3, since the read stops 1 residue before it. The chain combines TRBV3 with TRBJ1-2; 8 positions agree with TRBD1. The CDR3 has 15 residues. The V and J ends lost 2 bases and 0 bases, in that order; junction bases with no gene match: 2. Germline V gives CDR1 SNHLY, CDR2 FYNGKV (reference sequence). Partial CDR3 DNA: TGTGCCAGCAGCTTATGGGGACAGGCAAACTCCGACTACACC. Its translation is CASSLWGQANSDYT. In full, the CDR3 is CASSLWGQANSDYTF.

Note on this clone: These gene names are mouse names. Read coverage stops 1 residue before the CDR3 terminus; the germline J gene supplies the remainder. This sequence joins TRBV26 and TRBJ2-7; no clear D. V was pared by 3 bases and J by 4 bases, with 4 bases between. This CDR3 has 11 amino acids. The germline CDR1 and CDR2 sequences are KGHPV and FQNQEV (reference sequence). The CDR3 sequence is CASSLRYEQYF. The covered CDR3 bases are TGTGCCAGCAGTCTTAGGTATGAACAGTAC.

A remark on this clone: The genes are named according to mouse. Read sequence stops 1 residue before the CDR3 end, and the germline J gene provides the missing end. The chain is built from TRBV12-1 and TRBJ2-7; 9 bases are shared with TRBD2. The CDR3 runs to 14 residues. CDR1 and CDR2 from the germline V gene are SGHSN and HYEKVE. Trimming cost V 3 bases and J 3 bases; bases outside gene matches: 5. The CDR3 sequence is CASSFGTGNYEQYF. CDR3 DNA (partial): TGTGCCAGCTCTTTCGGGACTGGGAACTATGAACAGTAC. The full variable domain, with the rest looked up from reference TRBV12-1 and TRBJ2-7, is DSGVVQSPRHIIKEKGGRSVLTCIPISGHSNVVWYQQTLGKELKFLIQHYEKVERDKGFLPSRFSVQQFDDYHSEMNMSALELEDSAMYFCASSFGTGNYEQYFGPGTRLTVL.

Note on this clone: The gene names given are mouse names. The read ends 1 residue early relative to the CDR3; the germline J gene fills the gap. Distinct nucleotide sequences in the sample also encode this CDR3. V gene TRBV1 combines with J gene TRBJ2-4; D remains unclear. The V gene's germline CDR1 is NSQYPW and CDR2 LRSPGD (reference sequence). V was trimmed by 1 base and J by 0 bases, leaving 5 bases between them. CDR3 length: 14 amino acids. CDR3 amino acids: CTCSAGVSQNTLYF. The covered CDR3 bases are TGCACCTGCAGTGCAGGGGTTAGTCAAAACACCTTGTAC.

As concerns this clone: Gene names are the mouse ones. Sequencing ends 1 residue short of the CDR3 end; the germline J gene provides the rest. V usage is TRBV13-2 and J usage is TRBJ2-2; 9 nucleotides line up with TRBD2. Germline V CDR1 and CDR2: NNHNN, SYGAGS (reference sequence). The ends lost 0 bases at V and 7 bases at J; junction bases unmatched: 4. The CDR3 is 15 residues long. The chain's CDR3 is CASGDAGWGGGQLYF. Partial CDR3 DNA: TGTGCCAGCGGTGATGCAGGCTGGGGGGGCGGGCAGCTCTAC.